This entry features one T cell receptor (beta chain) sequence. The antigen remains unidentified. The sample is drawn from a study of OX40 agonist ivuxolimab in advanced cancers. Across the study: Two cutaneous melanoma patients and one hepatocellular carcinoma patient, three in all, had partial responses. Study conclusions and caveats: Partial responders receiving 0.1-3.0 mg/kg showed among the lowest clonal expansion.

This CDR3 contains 13 residues. Germline trimming cut 4 bases from V and 4 bases from J; bases unmatched to any gene: 1. Germline assignment: CDR1 MNHNY and CDR2 SVGAGI (reference sequence). Profiled with immunoSEQ multiplex PCR; TCRdb holds only in-frame clones, not every one. The table has about 41,000 clones, 70% to 90% seen once. The chain carries TRBV6-6 and TRBJ2-7; 10 positions match TRBD1. This TCR came from an adult with an advanced solid tumor such as melanoma, head and neck, liver or kidney cancer. The material sequenced was CD4+ or CD8+ T cells sorted from blood, taken in a trial of the OX40 agonist ivuxolimab. CDR3 DNA sequence: TGTGCCAGCAGTTGGACAGGGGGGTACGAGCAGTACTTC. Translating gives CASSWTGGYEQYF.